This TCR beta chain emerged from a study of T cells after yellow fever vaccination (dated by TCRdb to between 2018 and 2021). As for the study more broadly: The SMART-Seq v4 Ultra Low Input RNA kit was used to prepare libraries from fractions with low cell numbers. To follow T-cell clones before and after primary and booster YFV17D yellow fever vaccination, bulk TCR alpha and beta repertoires were sequenced over time. Two healthy male donors made up the cohort, one aged 18 to 30 years and the other aged 30 to 40 years. Bulk PBMC replicates and cell subsets were isolated from blood drawn at multiple timepoints before and after both primary and secondary immunization.

Trimming removed 4 bases from V and 7 bases from J, leaving 14 bases between the germline ends. CDR3 length: 14 amino acids, cysteine to phenylalanine. The read is trimmed to its CDR3 DNA, 42 bases read in frame from base 1. The germline V gene encodes CDR1 SEHNR and CDR2 FQNEAQ (reference sequence). With regard to this clonotype: Its specific antigen is unknown. The sample holds no much larger clone one base away, and base qualities are not on file.

TCR cDNA was synthesized by 5'RACE template switching, through which a universal primer site and unique molecular identifiers were introduced. cDNA synthesis was primed from both the TCR alpha and TCR beta constant segments. Library amplification used two PCR steps, and the second PCR step added sample barcodes and sequencing adapters. Sequencing of libraries was performed on Illumina HiSeq 2500 (2x100 bp) or NovaSeq (2x150 bp). The authors' analysis ran thus. Demultiplexing of reads and collapsing into UMI consensus sequences were performed with MIGEC, and V(D)J alignment was carried out with MiXCR. Vaccine-responding clonotypes were identified with edgeR using replicate PBMC samples, with FDR below 0.01 and a log2 fold change above 5 up to day 15 being required. Each bulk clonotype was labeled CD4 or CD8 based on which sequenced repertoire, CD4 or CD8, contained the clonotype at higher abundance. TCRdb applied fastp at Q25 and MiXCR to the public reads, then kept only in-frame beta chains. Each record represents a unique CDR3 protein, reported with the most common genes and DNA among its rows. TCRdb's processing, not the authors' own work, is the source of the V and J calls. For this sample there are hundreds of thousands of distinct CDR3 sequences; more than 8.5% appear just once. The top ten hold approximately 19% of the sample.

Overall study outcomes, separate from this receptor: Computational filtering was needed because FACS-sorted repertoires could contain abundant contaminating clonotypes from the bulk population. Because the study included only a couple of donors, the extent to which the findings can be generalized is limited. A small share of clonotypes was detected in both CD4 and CD8 compartments, with the overlap likely arising from convergent recombination. Most clones expanded after primary vaccination (96% of CD4 and roughly 88% of CD8) were re-detected after the booster, suggesting that broad memory maintenance occurred. Compared with the primary T-cell response, the secondary T-cell response was weaker but faster, peaking on day 5 rather than day 15.

The meaning of the sample's treatment or condition label: live attenuated yellow fever vaccine strain. Two biological replicates of bulk PBMCs were collected at each blood-draw timepoint. PBMCs were isolated from peripheral blood using a standard Ficoll-Paque protocol. TriZol was used to extract RNA from bulk PBMCs, CD4 and CD8 fractions, and dextramer-positive and dextramer-negative fractions. The source material was PBMCs, sampled on the day of the first yellow fever vaccination. The chain is made from TRBV7-9 and TRBJ2-1; too little of a D gene remains to name it. This TCR was sampled from a man aged 18-30 years who received the YFV17D yellow fever vaccine. The CDR3 region reads CASSSPLTRNEQFF. Read as DNA, the sequence is TGTGCCAGCAGCTCACCCTTGACCCGGAATGAGCAGTTCTTC.